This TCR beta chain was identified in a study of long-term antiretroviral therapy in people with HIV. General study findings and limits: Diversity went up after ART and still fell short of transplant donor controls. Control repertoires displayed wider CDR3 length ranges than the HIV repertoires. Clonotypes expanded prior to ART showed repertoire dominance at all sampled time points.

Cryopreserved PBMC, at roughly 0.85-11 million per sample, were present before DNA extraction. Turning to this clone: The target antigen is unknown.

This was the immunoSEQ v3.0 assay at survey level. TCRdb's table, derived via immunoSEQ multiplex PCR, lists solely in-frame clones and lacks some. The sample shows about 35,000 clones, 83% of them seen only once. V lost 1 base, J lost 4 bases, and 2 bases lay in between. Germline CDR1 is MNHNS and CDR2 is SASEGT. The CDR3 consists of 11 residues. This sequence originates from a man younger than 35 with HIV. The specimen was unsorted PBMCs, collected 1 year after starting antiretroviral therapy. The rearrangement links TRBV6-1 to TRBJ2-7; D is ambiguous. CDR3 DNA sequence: TGTGCCAGCAGTGAAGGGTACGAGCAGTACTTC. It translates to CASSEGYEQYF.